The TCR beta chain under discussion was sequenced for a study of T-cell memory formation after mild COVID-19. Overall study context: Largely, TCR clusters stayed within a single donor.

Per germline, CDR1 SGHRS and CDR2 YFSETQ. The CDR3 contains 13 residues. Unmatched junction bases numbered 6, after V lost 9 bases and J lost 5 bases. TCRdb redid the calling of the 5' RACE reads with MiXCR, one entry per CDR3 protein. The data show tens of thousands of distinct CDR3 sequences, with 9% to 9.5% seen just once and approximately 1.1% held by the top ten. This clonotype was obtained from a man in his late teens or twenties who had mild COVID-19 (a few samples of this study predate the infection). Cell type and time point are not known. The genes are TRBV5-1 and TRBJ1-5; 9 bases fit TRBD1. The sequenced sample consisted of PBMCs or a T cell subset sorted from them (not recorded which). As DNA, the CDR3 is TGCGCCAACCCAACAGGGGGCCATCAGCCCCAGCATTTT. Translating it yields CANPTGGHQPQHF.